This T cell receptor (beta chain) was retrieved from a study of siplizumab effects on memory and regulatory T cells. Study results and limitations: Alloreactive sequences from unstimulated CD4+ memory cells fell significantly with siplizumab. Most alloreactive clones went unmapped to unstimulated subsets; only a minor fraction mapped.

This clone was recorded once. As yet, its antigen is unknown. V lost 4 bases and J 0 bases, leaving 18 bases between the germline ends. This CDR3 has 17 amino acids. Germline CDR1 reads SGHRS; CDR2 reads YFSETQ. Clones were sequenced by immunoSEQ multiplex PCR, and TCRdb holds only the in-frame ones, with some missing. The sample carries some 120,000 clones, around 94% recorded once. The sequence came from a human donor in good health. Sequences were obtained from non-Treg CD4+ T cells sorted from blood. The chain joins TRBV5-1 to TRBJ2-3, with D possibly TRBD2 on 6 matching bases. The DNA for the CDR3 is TGCGCCAGCAGCCCGGAAACTTACGGGACTAGCACAGATACGCAGTATTTT. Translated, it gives CASSPETYGTSTDTQYF.